A selection of T cell receptor beta chains follows, all from one sample in a study of blood T cell repertoires in COVID-19. Assay: immunoSEQ multiplex PCR; the TCRdb copy retains only in-frame clones and omits some. The table lists a few hundred thousand clones, more than 80% of them singletons. The sample was PBMCs or T cells enriched from blood (not recorded which). The receptors were gathered from a woman under 30 in a cohort exposed to, infected with or recovered from COVID-19 (not recorded which). CDR3s include the opening cysteine and the closing phenylalanine or tryptophan. A D gene is named only where the DNA matches it firmly. Size is omitted from some rows. Given values are once, few, many or a class for expanded clones.

size: -
D: -
J: TRBJ1-5
V: TRBV27
CDR3: CASSESNQPQHF
DNA: TGTGCCAGCAGTGAGAGCAATCAGCCCCAGCATTTT

size: once
D: -
J: TRBJ1-1
V: TRBV6-5
CDR3: CASSRTDMNTEAFF
DNA: TGTGCCAGCAGTCGGACAGACATGAACACTGAAGCTTTCTTT

size: -
D: -
J: TRBJ2-1
V: TRBV4-1
CDR3: CASSQTGRGYNEQFF
DNA: TGCGCCAGCAGCCAAACAGGTCGTGGGTACAATGAGCAGTTCTTC

size: -
D: -
J: TRBJ2-2
V: TRBV12-3/TRBV12-4
CDR3: CASSFTRGGELFF
DNA: TGTGCCAGCAGTTTTACCCGGGGCGGGGAGCTGTTTTTT

size: -
D: TRBD1
J: TRBJ1-1
V: TRBV7-3
CDR3: CASSLSTGTGGTEAFF
DNA: TGTGCCAGCAGCTTATCTACCGGGACAGGGGGCACTGAAGCTTTCTTT

size: once
D: -
J: TRBJ2-5
V: TRBV27
CDR3: CASSTTAGTQYF
DNA: TGTGCCAGCAGCACAACCGCGGGGACCCAGTACTTC

size: -
D: -
J: TRBJ1-4
V: TRBV19
CDR3: CASSIGGFSNEKLFF
DNA: TGTGCCAGTAGTATAGGAGGATTCTCTAATGAAAAACTGTTTTTT

size: once
D: -
J: TRBJ2-3
V: TRBV19
CDR3: CASSSGRAQRDTQYF
DNA: TGTGCCAGTAGTAGCGGCAGGGCCCAGAGGGATACGCAGTATTTT

size: -
D: -
J: TRBJ1-1
V: TRBV5-6
CDR3: CASSPYRRNTEAFF
DNA: TGTGCCAGCAGCCCCTACAGACGGAACACTGAAGCTTTCTTT

size: -
D: -
J: TRBJ1-6
V: TRBV24-1
CDR3: CAPSGSPLHF
DNA: TGTGCCCCCTCAGGGTCACCCCTCCACTTT

size: -
D: TRBD1
J: TRBJ1-6
V: TRBV19
CDR3: CATLPDRGGNSPLHF
DNA: TGTGCCACTCTCCCGGACAGGGGTGGTAATTCACCCCTCCACTTT

size: -
D: TRBD2
J: TRBJ2-7
V: TRBV9
CDR3: CASSPRTSGGYEQYF
DNA: TGTGCCAGCAGCCCTCGGACTAGCGGGGGGTACGAGCAGTACTTC